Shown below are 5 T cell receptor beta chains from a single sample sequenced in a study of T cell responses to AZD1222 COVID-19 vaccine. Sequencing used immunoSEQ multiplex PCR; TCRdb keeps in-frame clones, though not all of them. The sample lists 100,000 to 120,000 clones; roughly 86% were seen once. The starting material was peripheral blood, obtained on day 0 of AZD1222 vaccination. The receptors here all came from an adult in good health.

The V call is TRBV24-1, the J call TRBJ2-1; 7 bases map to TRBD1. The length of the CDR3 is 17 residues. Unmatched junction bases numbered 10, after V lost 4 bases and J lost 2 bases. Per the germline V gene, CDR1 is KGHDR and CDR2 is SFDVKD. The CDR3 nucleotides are TGTGCCACCAGTGACTCCTACAGGGGTGGCACCTACAATGAGCAGTTCTTC. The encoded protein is CATSDSYRGGTYNEQFF.

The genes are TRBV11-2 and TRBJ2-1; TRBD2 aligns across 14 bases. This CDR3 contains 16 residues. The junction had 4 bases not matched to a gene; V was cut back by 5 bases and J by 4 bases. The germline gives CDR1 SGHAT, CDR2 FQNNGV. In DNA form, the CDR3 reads TGTGCCAGCAGCGCATGGACTAGCGGGGGGTACAATGAGCAGTTCTTC. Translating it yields CASSAWTSGGYNEQFF.

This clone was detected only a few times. The CDR3 sequence is CASSLAGSYNEQFF. The CDR3 region has the DNA TGTGCCAGCTCTTTGGCAGGATCCTACAATGAGCAGTTCTTC. The chain is built from TRBV18 and TRBJ2-1; the D is unclear. Trimming removed 6 bases at V and 1 base at J, with 10 bases between. This CDR3 has 14 residues. Per germline, CDR1 KGHSH and CDR2 LQKENI.

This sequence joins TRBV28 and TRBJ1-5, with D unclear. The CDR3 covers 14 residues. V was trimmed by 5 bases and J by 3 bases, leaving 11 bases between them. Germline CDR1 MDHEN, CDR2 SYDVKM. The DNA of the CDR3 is TGTGCCAGCAGTACGACTGCCTCCAATCAGCCCCAGCATTTT. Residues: CASSTTASNQPQHF.

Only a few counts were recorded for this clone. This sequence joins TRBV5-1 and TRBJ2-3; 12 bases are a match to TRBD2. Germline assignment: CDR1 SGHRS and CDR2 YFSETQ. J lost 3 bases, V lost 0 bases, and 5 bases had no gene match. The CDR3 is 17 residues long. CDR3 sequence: CASSLAASGGATDTQYF. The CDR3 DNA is TGCGCCAGCAGCTTGGCGGCTAGCGGGGGGGCAACAGATACGCAGTATTTT.